The entry below describes one TCR beta chain. This sample was taken from a study of control samples from healthy donors and cancer patients. V lost 5 bases to trimming and J lost 1 base; unmatched junction nucleotides: 4. The CDR3 is made up of 14 amino acids. CDR1 is SQVTM and CDR2 is ANQGSEA in the germline V gene. Produced via immunoSEQ multiplex PCR; TCRdb's table is partial and in-frame only. The sample has more than 95,000 clones, approximately 89% seen once. Sequencing input: blood. V is TRBV29-1 and J is TRBJ2-2; TRBD2 matches 7 bases. The TCR was taken from a man aged 55 to 70 in good health. The CDR3 bases are TGCAGCGTTAAAAGCGGGGTGAACACCGGGGAGCTGTTTTTT. This translates into CSVKSGVNTGELFF.